This T cell receptor beta chain was sequenced for a study of blood T cell repertoires in COVID-19. Study as a whole: Sources were T cells, B-cell-depleted T cells, or PBMCs; the material itself was cDNA or gDNA.

Authors' processing steps: Estimation of nucleated cell counts relied on the amplification of reference gene primers. Assay: immunoSEQ multiplex PCR; the TCRdb copy retains only in-frame clones and omits some. The V and J calls and clone size come from that table; D and trimming were worked out from the DNA. The sample lists roughly 200,000 clones; around 83% were seen once. Across roughly 25 US areas, participants ranged in age from about 18 to 89 years. In germline, CDR1 is SEHNR, CDR2 FQNEAQ (reference sequence). The CDR3 has 14 residues. The ends lost 5 bases at V and 4 bases at J; junction bases unmatched: 3.

The chain employs TRBV7-9 and TRBJ2-3, with TRBD2 matching over 10 bases. Sequences were obtained from PBMCs or T cells enriched from blood (not recorded which). The sequence was obtained from a woman in her forties in a cohort exposed to, infected with or recovered from COVID-19 (not recorded which). The CDR3 protein is CASSLSGRADTQYF. The CDR3, as DNA: TGTGCCAGCAGCCTCAGCGGGAGGGCAGATACGCAGTATTTT. The full variable domain, in which reference TRBV7-9 and TRBJ2-3 provide the parts outside the CDR3, is DTGVSQNPRHKITKRGQNVTFRCDPISEHNRLYWYRQTLGQGPEFLTYFQNEAQLEKSRLLSDRFSAERPKGSFSTLEIQRTEQGDSAMYLCASSLSGRADTQYFGPGTRLTVL.